The clone carrying this T cell receptor beta chain was detected only a few times. This sample was taken from a study of cytomegalovirus exposure and HLA in healthy donors. The CDR3 extends over 14 amino acids. Per germline, CDR1 SNHLY and CDR2 FYNNEI. V shed 5 bases and J shed 5 bases, with 16 bases lying between them. It was with 60 Vbeta and 13 Jbeta primers that the PCR ran. Sequenced by immunoSEQ multiplex PCR; TCRdb stores in-frame clones only, minus some. Of about 120,000 clones in the sample, about 76% were seen once. V and J are TRBV2 and TRBJ2-7; D remains ambiguous. The source material was PBMCs. This sequence was found in a woman aged 40 to 55 in good health and CMV-seronegative. In DNA, the CDR3 is TGTGCCAGCAGTTCTGACATAAAAGCCCACGAGCAGTACTTC. Its protein is CASSSDIKAHEQYF. The complete variable domain, with remaining parts taken from reference TRBV2 and TRBJ2-7, reads EPEVTQTPSHQVTQMGQEVILRCVPISNHLYFYWYRQILGQKVEFLVSFYNNEISEKSEIFDDQFSVERPDGSNFTLKIRSTKLEDSAMYFCASSSDIKAHEQYFGPGTRLTVT.